This T cell receptor beta chain was sequenced during a study of blood T cell repertoires in COVID-19 (dated by TCRdb to about 2020). In the study overall: The collaborator samples originated in the United States, Italy and Spain and spanned the acute and convalescent phases of COVID-19. The prospective study material was composed of cDNA or gDNA derived from T cells, B-cell-depleted T cells, or PBMCs. Deeply sampled blood TCRbeta repertoires from subjects exposed to, actively infected with, or recovered from COVID-19 were included in the dataset. A freely available public database, intended as a resource for researchers studying the immune response to SARS-CoV-2, is where the repertoires were released. Samples came from the ongoing ImmuneRACE study (first 160 participants) plus 1,254 subjects from 6 global collaborators. A de-identified subject ID, COVID-19 status, age in years and sex were almost always included in the sample metadata. HLA class I and class II types, where available, came from metadata supplied by the sample provider rather than from assay-based typing.

Samples from volunteer blood donors who had recovered from COVID-19 were contributed by a second Seattle source. The collaborating institutions used their own protocols to collect whole blood in K2EDTA tubes. For TCRbeta analysis, collaborators shipped samples as frozen whole blood, isolated PBMCs, or DNA extracted from either of those sample types. Results and caveats for the whole study, not just this receptor: Clinical and demographic metadata were provided uncurated, with the amount varying by source and participant.

As for this clone: What this receptor recognizes is not known. Base quality data are lacking; no much larger clone is found one base away.

The immunoSEQ Assay, a bias-controlled multiplex PCR, was used to amplify TCRbeta CDR3 regions from genomic DNA. Concerning the study's data processing: The number of nucleated cells in each sample was estimated by amplification of reference gene primers within the assay. To quantify the absolute abundance of each unique TCRbeta CDR3 rearrangement, sequence reads were collapsed and filtered. Productive Simpson clonality was computed per sample as the square root of Simpson's diversity index over productive rearrangements. This immuneACCESS table, as held by TCRdb, lists in-frame sequences with V and J called but not all clones. Of the missing ones, under half trace to an unresolved V gene in checked studies; the others have no known cause. V and J calls and clone size are copied from that table; D and trimming were computed from the DNA. The sample profile shows about 200,000 clones; around 90% of them were found once. The ten largest account for around 6.9% of the sample.

What was sequenced was peripheral blood. The source is a man aged 55 to 70 who had recovered from COVID-19.

The DNA sequence reads TGTGCCACCGAAGGGGGAGTGGATTCACCCCTCCACTTT. Its protein is CATEGGVDSPLHF. The sequence joins TRBV7-9 to TRBJ1-6; possibly the D gene is TRBD1, per 6 matching bases. Taken from cysteine to phenylalanine, the CDR3 has 13 residues. Only CDR3 DNA remains: 39 bases, in frame from the first base. V loses 10 bases, J loses 8 bases, and the germline ends lie 15 bases apart. CDR1 and CDR2 (SEHNR, FQNEAQ) derive from the germline V gene (reference sequence).